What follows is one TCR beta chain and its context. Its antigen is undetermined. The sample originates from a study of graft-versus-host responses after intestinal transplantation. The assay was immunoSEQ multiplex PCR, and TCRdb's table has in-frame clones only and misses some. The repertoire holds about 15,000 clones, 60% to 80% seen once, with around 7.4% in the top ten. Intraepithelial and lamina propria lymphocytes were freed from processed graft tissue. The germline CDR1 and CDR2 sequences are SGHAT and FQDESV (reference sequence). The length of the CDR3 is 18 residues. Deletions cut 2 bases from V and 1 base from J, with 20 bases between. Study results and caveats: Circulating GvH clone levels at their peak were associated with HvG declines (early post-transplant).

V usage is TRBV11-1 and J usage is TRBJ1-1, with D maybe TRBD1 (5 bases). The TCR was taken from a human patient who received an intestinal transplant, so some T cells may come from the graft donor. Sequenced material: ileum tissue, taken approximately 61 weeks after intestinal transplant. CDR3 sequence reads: CASSLMSWGYHQNTEAFF. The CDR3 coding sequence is TGTGCCAGCAGCTTAATGAGTTGGGGCTATCACCAGAACACTGAAGCTTTCTTT.